This paragraph reports one T cell receptor (beta chain). TCRdb keeps only in-frame clones here, not all; method: immunoSEQ multiplex PCR. The sample includes approximately 500,000 clones, around 90% of them seen just once. This sample stems from a study of blood T cell repertoires in COVID-19. Study information: COVID-19 samples from acute and convalescent phases originated in the United States, Italy and Spain. Nucleic acid was either cDNA or gDNA, and it came from T cells, B-cell-depleted T cells, or PBMCs.

The trim removed 3 bases at V and 4 bases at J, leaving 4 bases unmatched. The CDR3 spans 14 residues. Germline lookup yields CDR1 LNHNV and CDR2 YYDKDF (reference sequence). The chain has TRBV15 and TRBJ1-1; 8 bases agree with TRBD1. This TCR came from a woman between 50 and 59 years old with COVID-19, enrolled during active disease. The specimen was peripheral blood. CDR3 residues: CATSRRGQGTEAFF. DNA for the CDR3: TGTGCCACCAGCAGGCGCGGACAGGGCACTGAAGCTTTCTTT.